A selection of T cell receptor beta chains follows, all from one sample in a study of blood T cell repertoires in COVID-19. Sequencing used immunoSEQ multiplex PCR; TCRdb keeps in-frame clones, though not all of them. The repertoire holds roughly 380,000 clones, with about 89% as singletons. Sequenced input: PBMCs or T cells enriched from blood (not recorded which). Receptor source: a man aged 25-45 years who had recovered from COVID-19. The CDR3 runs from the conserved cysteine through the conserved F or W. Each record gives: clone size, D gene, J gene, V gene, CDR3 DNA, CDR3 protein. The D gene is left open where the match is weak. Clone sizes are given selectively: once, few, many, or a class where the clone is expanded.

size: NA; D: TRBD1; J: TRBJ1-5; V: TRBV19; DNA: TGTGCCAGTAGTACAGTTAGGACAGGGGGGCATCAGCCCCAGCATTTT; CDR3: CASSTVRTGGHQPQHF
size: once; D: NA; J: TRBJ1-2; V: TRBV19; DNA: TGTGCCAGTAGTGCTGACAGCCAGTATAACTATGGCTACACCTTC; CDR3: CASSADSQYNYGYTF
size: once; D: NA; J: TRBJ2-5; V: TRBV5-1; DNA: TGCGCCAGCAGCCCGCCTCCGGGGGAGACCCAGTACTTC; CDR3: CASSPPPGETQYF
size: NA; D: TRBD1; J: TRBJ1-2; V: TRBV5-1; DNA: TGCGCCAGCAGCTTTGGACAGGGGCAAGTCTATGGCTACACCTTC; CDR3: CASSFGQGQVYGYTF
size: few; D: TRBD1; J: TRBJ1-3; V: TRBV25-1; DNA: TGTGCCAGCAGTGAGGCGACAGGGACTGGAAACACCATATATTTT; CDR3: CASSEATGTGNTIYF
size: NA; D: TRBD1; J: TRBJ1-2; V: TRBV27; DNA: TGTGCCAGCAGTTTAGACAGGGACTATGGCTACACCTTC; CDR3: CASSLDRDYGYTF
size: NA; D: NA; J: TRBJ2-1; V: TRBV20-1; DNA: TGCAGTGCTAGCCGCAGGGTTGAGCAGTTCTTC; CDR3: CSASRRVEQFF
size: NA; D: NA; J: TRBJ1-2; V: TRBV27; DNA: TGTGCCAGCAGTACTACTCCAGGGAGCTACACCTTC; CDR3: CASSTTPGSYTF
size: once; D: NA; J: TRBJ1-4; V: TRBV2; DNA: TGTGCCGGGCGGGGGCACGGGGAAAAACTGTTTTTT; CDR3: CAGRGHGEKLFF
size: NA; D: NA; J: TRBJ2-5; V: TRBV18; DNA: TGTGCCAGCTCACCACCCAATCAAGAGACCCAGTACTTC; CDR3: CASSPPNQETQYF
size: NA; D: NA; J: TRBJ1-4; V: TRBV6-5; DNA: TGTGCCAGCAGTTCCCCGGGGGATAGGGATGAAAAACTGTTTTTT; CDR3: CASSSPGDRDEKLFF
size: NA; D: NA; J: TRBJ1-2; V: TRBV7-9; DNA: TGTGCCAGCAGCTTATCCGTGACAGGAAATGGCTACACCTTC; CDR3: CASSLSVTGNGYTF
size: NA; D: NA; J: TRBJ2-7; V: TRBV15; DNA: TGTGCCACCAGCAGGACCGACAGTTCCTACGAGCAGTACTTC; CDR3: CATSRTDSSYEQYF
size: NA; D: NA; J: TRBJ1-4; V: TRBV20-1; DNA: TGCAGTGCCAGGGAGGGGGAAAAACTGTTTTTT; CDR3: CSAREGEKLFF
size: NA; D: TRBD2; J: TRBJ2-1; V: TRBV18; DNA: TGTGCCAGCGCACTAGCGGGGAGGAATGAGCAGTTCTTC; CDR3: CASALAGRNEQFF
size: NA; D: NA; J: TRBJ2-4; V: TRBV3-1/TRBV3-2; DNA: TGTGCCAGCAGCCAGCAAAGGTCCGGACAGTCCCGGGGTAGGGATCAGTACTTC; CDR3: CASSQQRSGQSRGRDQYF